Described below is a single TCR beta chain sequence and its context. As yet, its antigen is unknown. This specimen comes from a study of CD8 T cells in Susac syndrome. Sequencing of TCR beta drew on CD8+ and CD4+ T cells from blood. The authors negatively isolated CD8+ and CD4+ T cells and FACS-enriched TEMRA cells. Random hexamers were used to reverse transcribe about 0.5 to 1 ug of RNA. The TCR beta CDR3 was amplified by immunoSEQ multiplex PCR across 54 Vbeta, 13 Jbeta. MiXCR, run by TCRdb on the immunoSEQ multiplex PCR reads, gives a single entry per CDR3 protein. The sample consists of about 120,000 distinct CDR3 sequences, over 90% of them appearing once. Findings and limits, study-wide: Acknowledgment was made by the study that its TCR sequencing and HLA analysis involved a relatively small number of individuals.

Trimming took off 4 bases at V and 7 bases at J, with 13 bases between the two ends. This CDR3 contains 13 residues. The germline CDR1 and CDR2 sequences are SGHTA and FQGNSA. V gene TRBV7-2 combines with J gene TRBJ1-2, with D possibly TRBD1 on 6 matching bases. Specimen: CD4+ T cells from PBMCs. This clonotype was sampled from a human donor in good health. The DNA for the CDR3 is TGTGCCAGCAGCTCCCAATGGGGGCCTGGCTACACCTTC. Its protein is CASSSQWGPGYTF.